One sample yielded the 21 T cell receptor beta chains listed below, sequenced in a study of technical replicates of blood from a few donors. Assay: immunoSEQ multiplex PCR; the TCRdb copy retains only in-frame clones and omits some. The data contain tens of thousands of clones, around 94% of them singletons. Sequencing was performed on T cells isolated from PBMCs. The receptors here all came from a human donor in good health.

V is TRBV9 and J is TRBJ2-1, with D tentatively TRBD2 (6 bases). Germline V gene lookup returns CDR1 SGDLS and CDR2 YYNGEE. The CDR3 length is 15 residues. Trimming shortened V by 4 bases and J by 5 bases, and 16 bases separated the two germline ends. The DNA of the CDR3 is TGTGCCAGCAGCAGTCACGCGGGGAGCGACAATGAGCAGTTCTTC. Its translation: CASSSHAGSDNEQFF.

This clone was seen once. The chain uses TRBV14 and TRBJ1-1; possible D gene TRBD1, 6 bases. The CDR3 is 12 amino acids. With 7 bases removed from V and 7 bases from J, the gap between germline ends came to 13 bases. The V gene's germline CDR1 is SGHDN and CDR2 FVKESK. CDR3 amino acids: CASMGGGVEAFF. CDR3 bases: TGTGCCAGCATGGGAGGGGGAGTTGAAGCTTTCTTT. The full variable domain, in which reference TRBV14 and TRBJ1-1 provide the parts outside the CDR3, is EAGVTQFPSHSVIEKGQTVTLRCDPISGHDNLYWYRRVMGKEIKFLLHFVKESKQDESGMPNNRFLAERTGGTYSTLKVQPAELEDSGVYFCASMGGGVEAFFGQGTRLTVV.

J is TRBJ1-1 and V is TRBV2, with D perhaps matching TRBD1 (5 bases). Germline V CDR1 and CDR2: SNHLY, FYNNEI. The V and J ends lost 6 bases and 0 bases respectively, with 17 bases between them. The CDR3 runs to 16 residues. CDR3 residues: CASRRGGWGLNTEAFF. DNA for the CDR3: TGTGCCAGCAGGAGGGGAGGTTGGGGGTTGAACACTGAAGCTTTCTTT.

This chain joins TRBV7-6 and TRBJ2-5, with D possibly being TRBD2 (6 bases). This CDR3 spans 13 amino acids. Deletions cut 3 bases from V and 4 bases from J, with 9 bases between. Germline V gives CDR1 SGHVS, CDR2 FNYEAQ. In DNA, the CDR3 is TGTGCCAGCAGCTTGAACGGGGGAGAGACCCAGTACTTC. It specifies CASSLNGGETQYF.

The chain joins TRBV10-2 to TRBJ2-6; tentatively, D is TRBD1 (6 bases). The ends were cut back, 6 bases at V and 2 bases at J, with 11 bases in the middle. The germline V gene has CDR1 WSHSY and CDR2 SAAADI. This CDR3 region has 15 residues. CDR3 sequence: CASREQGPGANVLTF. The DNA for the CDR3 is TGCGCCAGCAGAGAACAGGGTCCTGGGGCCAACGTCCTGACTTTC.

This clone was observed a single time. The chain joins TRBV18 to TRBJ1-5, with 9 bases aligning to TRBD1. Germline V gives CDR1 KGHSH, CDR2 LQKENI. The V and J ends lost 2 bases and 4 bases, in that order; junction bases with no gene match: 6. The CDR3 length is 16 residues. The DNA of the CDR3 is TGTGCCAGCTCACCAACTACCGGGACAGGGAATCAGCCCCAGCATTTT. Translation: CASSPTTGTGNQPQHF.

This rearrangement joins TRBV14 to TRBJ2-7; the D is unclear. Trimming stripped 3 bases from V and 3 bases from J, with 15 bases between. Germline lookup yields CDR1 SGHDN and CDR2 FVKESK. There are 15 residues in the CDR3. Here the CDR3 DNA reads TGTGCCAGCAGCCAGAAGGAGCGACTCTACTACGAGCAGTACTTC. Translated: CASSQKERLYYEQYF.

The chain links TRBV18 to TRBJ2-1; D not resolved. The ends were cut back, 0 bases at V and 5 bases at J, with 11 bases in the middle. There are 15 residues in the CDR3. Germline assignment: CDR1 KGHSH and CDR2 LQKENI. The CDR3 loop is CASSPPIAVNNEQFF. The CDR3 DNA sequence: TGTGCCAGCTCACCACCGATCGCGGTCAACAATGAGCAGTTCTTC.

The genes are TRBV27 and TRBJ1-1; D is ambiguous. This CDR3 is 12 amino acids long. In germline, CDR1 is MNHEY, CDR2 SMNVEV (reference sequence). V was shortened by 10 bases and J by 1 base, with 10 bases between the two germline ends. CDR3 DNA sequence: TGTGCCACCGTCCCGGGGAACACTGAAGCTTTCTTT. It translates to CATVPGNTEAFF.

The J gene is TRBJ2-7, the V gene TRBV6-5; the D gene is possibly TRBD2 (6 bases). The CDR3 totals 16 residues. Germline V gives CDR1 MNHEY, CDR2 SVGAGI. The ends were cut back, 0 bases at V and 5 bases at J, with 17 bases in the middle. Here the CDR3 reads CASSYSFYVAAHEQYF. The CDR3 DNA reads as TGTGCCAGCAGTTACTCCTTTTACGTAGCGGCGCACGAGCAGTACTTC.

The chain is built from TRBV6-1 and TRBJ2-1, with D tentatively TRBD2 (5 bases). Per germline, CDR1 MNHNS and CDR2 SASEGT. The CDR3 has 16 amino acids. V was cut by 0 bases and J by 8 bases, with 17 bases left in between. The CDR3 nucleotides are TGTGCCAGCAGTGAAGCGCAAAGACTAATGTATCATGAGCAGTTCTTC. It translates to CASSEAQRLMYHEQFF.

The table lists this clone with a count of one. CDR3 amino acids: CASSEWDSGETQYF. For the CDR3, the DNA is TGTGCCAGCAGTGAATGGGACAGCGGGGAGACCCAGTACTTC. The chain carries TRBV2 and TRBJ2-5, with a weak D call TRBD1 (7 bases). This CDR3 has 14 residues. Between the trimmed V and J ends, which lost 2 bases and 5 bases, there was a span of 12 bases. Germline V gives CDR1 SNHLY, CDR2 FYNNEI.

The chain is built from TRBV7-9 and TRBJ2-1; TRBD2 matches 10 bases. Trimming cost V 3 bases and J 5 bases; bases outside gene matches: 4. Germline CDR1 reads SEHNR; CDR2 reads FQNEAQ (reference sequence). The CDR3 is 15 amino acids. The CDR3 DNA reads TGTGCCAGCAGCTTGGGACTAGCGCTTAACAATGAGCAGTTCTTC. Its protein product is CASSLGLALNNEQFF.

This chain joins TRBV28 and TRBJ2-5; unclear D gene. The CDR3 is made up of 12 amino acids. With 6 bases removed from V and 4 bases from J, the gap between germline ends came to 9 bases. Germline-derived CDR1 and CDR2 are MDHEN and SYDVKM. DNA for the CDR3: TGTGCCAGCAGCAGCAGCGTAGAGACCCAGTACTTC. Its translation is CASSSSVETQYF.

The chain employs TRBV2 and TRBJ1-1; the D gene is possibly TRBD1 (5 bases). This CDR3 spans 13 amino acids. Trimming pared 4 bases from V and 1 base from J, leaving 7 bases between. CDR1 and CDR2 (germline): SNHLY, FYNNEI. The CDR3 region is CASSARENTEAFF. The CDR3 DNA follows: TGTGCCAGCAGTGCCAGGGAGAACACTGAAGCTTTCTTT.

This chain joins TRBV12-2 and TRBJ2-7; the DNA was not used to check the table's D call, TRBD1. TRBV12-2 is labeled a pseudogene. CDR3 length equals 12 residues. The CDR3 bases are TGTGCCCCCAAGGGGGAGTCGAGTGAGCAGTACTTC. Encoded protein: CAPKGESSEQYF.

The rearrangement links TRBV6-5 to TRBJ2-5, with D tentatively TRBD1 (5 bases). Deletions cut 2 bases from V and 7 bases from J, with 11 bases between. This CDR3 is 13 amino acids long. In germline, CDR1 is MNHEY, CDR2 SVGAGI. CDR3 nucleotide sequence: TGTGCCAGCAGTTACGGGGCTCTTGGGACCCAGTACTTC. Protein: CASSYGALGTQYF.

The V and J genes are TRBV15 and TRBJ2-7; 10 nucleotides match TRBD1. The CDR3 totals 16 residues. Trimming removed 2 bases from V and 5 bases from J; junction bases left unmatched: 9. Per the germline V gene, CDR1 is LNHNV and CDR2 is YYDKDF (reference sequence). CDR3 loop: CATSRHASGTGDEQYF. DNA of the CDR3: TGTGCCACCAGCAGACATGCTTCCGGGACAGGGGACGAGCAGTACTTC.

The chain is built from TRBV30 and TRBJ1-4, with a tentative D call TRBD1 (5 bases). V was pared by 5 bases and J by 14 bases, with 15 bases between. Germline V gene sequence: CDR1 GTSNPN, CDR2 SVGIG (reference sequence). The CDR3 extends over 11 amino acids. CDR3 nucleotide sequence: TGTGCCTGGGGTGGCCGTGGGGGGCTGTTTTTT. It is translated as CAWGGRGGLFF. Filled out from reference TRBV30 and TRBJ1-4, the complete variable domain reads SQTIHQWPATLVQPVGSPLSLECTVEGTSNPNLYWYRQAAGRGLQLLFYSVGIGQISSEVPQNLSASRPQDRQFILSSKKLLLSDSGFYLCAWGGRGGLFFGSGTQLSVL.

The CDR3 sequence: CAISESRDSYEQYF. The CDR3 nucleotides read TGTGCCATCAGTGAGTCTCGGGACTCCTACGAGCAGTACTTC. J is TRBJ2-7 and V is TRBV10-3; possibly TRBD2 for D (5 bases). This CDR3 is 14 amino acids long. V was cut by 0 bases and J by 0 bases, with 6 bases left in between. CDR1 is ENHRY and CDR2 is SYGVKD in the germline V gene.

This chain joins TRBV18 and TRBJ1-4; D gene ambiguous. V was trimmed by 3 bases and J by 0 bases, leaving 14 bases between them. The CDR3 covers 17 residues. The germline V gene encodes CDR1 KGHSH and CDR2 LQKENI. This chain's CDR3 is CASSPLLSEATNEKLFF. The CDR3 DNA follows: TGTGCCAGCTCACCTCTCCTTTCAGAGGCAACTAATGAAAAACTGTTTTTT. Full variable domain (missing parts from reference TRBV18 and TRBJ1-4): NAGVMQNPRHLVRRRGQEARLRCSPMKGHSHVYWYRQLPEEGLKFMVYLQKENIIDESGMPKERFSAEFPKEGPSILRIQQVVRGDSAAYFCASSPLLSEATNEKLFFGSGTQLSVL.